The present entry profiles one TCR beta chain with its context. Study processing details: Amplification with reference gene primers provided the estimates of nucleated cell counts. Only in-frame clones appear in the TCRdb table, and some are missing; sequencing was by immunoSEQ multiplex PCR. D and trimming were read from the DNA, whereas the V and J calls and clone size are those reported in that table. The sample contains 150,000 to 200,000 clones, about 88% of which appear only once. This sample was included in a study of blood T cell repertoires in COVID-19. The overall study: Specimens from acute and convalescent COVID-19 originated in the United States, Italy and Spain.

The Seattle patients joined while their infection was active and were tracked longitudinally afterward. The CDR3 extends over 14 amino acids. Trimming stripped 5 bases from V and 1 base from J, with 9 bases between. CDR1 is SGHTA, CDR2 FQGNSA, per germline. The chain combines TRBV7-2 with TRBJ1-3; D unclear. The sample consisted of peripheral blood. This receptor was identified in a woman aged 50 to 60 with COVID-19, enrolled during active disease. CDR3 DNA: TGTGCCAGCAGCAGAGGTAGTTCTGGAAACACCATATATTTT. It codes for CASSRGSSGNTIYF.